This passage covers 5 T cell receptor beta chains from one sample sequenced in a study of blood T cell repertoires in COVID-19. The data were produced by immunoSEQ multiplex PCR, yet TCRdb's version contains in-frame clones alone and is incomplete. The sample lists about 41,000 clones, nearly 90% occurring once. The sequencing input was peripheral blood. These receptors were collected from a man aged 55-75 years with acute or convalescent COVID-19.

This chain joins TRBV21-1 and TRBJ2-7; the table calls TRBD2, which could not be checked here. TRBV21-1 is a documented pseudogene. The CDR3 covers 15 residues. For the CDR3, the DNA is TGTGCCAGCAGCAAAATTCTAGGATCCAGCTACGAGCAGTACTTC. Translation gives CASSKILGSSYEQYF.

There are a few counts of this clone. CDR3 DNA: TGTGCCAGCAGCTTGGGCAGGGTTAGCAATCAGCCCCAGCATTTT. As protein: CASSLGRVSNQPQHF. The chain has TRBV5-5 and TRBJ1-5; perhaps TRBD1 as D (5 bases). CDR1 is SGHKS, CDR2 YYEKEE, per germline (reference sequence). This CDR3 is 15 amino acids long. The ends were cut back, 0 bases at V and 0 bases at J, with 7 bases in the middle. The whole variable domain, filled in from reference TRBV5-5 and TRBJ1-5, reads DAGVTQSPTHLIKTRGQQVTLRCSPISGHKSVSWYQQVLGQGPQFIFQYYEKEERGRGNFPDRFSARQFPNYSSELNVNALLLGDSALYLCASSLGRVSNQPQHFGDGTRLSIL.

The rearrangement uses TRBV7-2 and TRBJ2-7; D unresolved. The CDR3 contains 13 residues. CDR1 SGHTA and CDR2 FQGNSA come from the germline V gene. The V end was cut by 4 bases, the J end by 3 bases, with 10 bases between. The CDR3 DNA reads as TGTGCCAGCAGCTCCATTGTCAGCTACGAGCAGTACTTC. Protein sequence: CASSSIVSYEQYF.

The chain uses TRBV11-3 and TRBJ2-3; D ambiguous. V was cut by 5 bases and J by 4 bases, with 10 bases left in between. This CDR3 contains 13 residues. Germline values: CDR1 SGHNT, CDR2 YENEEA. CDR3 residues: CASSPNEPDTQYF. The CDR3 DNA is TGTGCCAGCAGCCCCAATGAGCCAGATACGCAGTATTTT.

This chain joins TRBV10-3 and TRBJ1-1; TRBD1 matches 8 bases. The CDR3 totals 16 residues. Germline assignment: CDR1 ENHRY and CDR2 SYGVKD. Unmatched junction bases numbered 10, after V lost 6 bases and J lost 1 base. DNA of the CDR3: TGTGCCATCAGAGAATCGCAGGGGGCGCGGAACACTGAAGCTTTCTTT. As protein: CAIRESQGARNTEAFF.